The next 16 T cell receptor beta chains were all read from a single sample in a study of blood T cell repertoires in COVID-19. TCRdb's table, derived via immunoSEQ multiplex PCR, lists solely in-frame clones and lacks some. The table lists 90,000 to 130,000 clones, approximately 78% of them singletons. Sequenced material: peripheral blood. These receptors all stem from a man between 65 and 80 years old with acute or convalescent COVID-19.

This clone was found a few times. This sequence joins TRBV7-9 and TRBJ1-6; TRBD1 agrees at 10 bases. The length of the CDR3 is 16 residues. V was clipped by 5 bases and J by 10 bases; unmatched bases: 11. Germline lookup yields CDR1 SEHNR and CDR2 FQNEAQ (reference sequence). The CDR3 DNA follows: TGTGCCAGCAGCCCTGGGACAGGGGCAAGGGGGTCACCCCTCCACTTT. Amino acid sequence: CASSPGTGARGSPLHF.

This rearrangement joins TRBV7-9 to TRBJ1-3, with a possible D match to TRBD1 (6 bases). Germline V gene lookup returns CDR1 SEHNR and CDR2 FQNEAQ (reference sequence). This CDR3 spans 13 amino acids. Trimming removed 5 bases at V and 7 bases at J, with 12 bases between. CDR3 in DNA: TGTGCCAGCAGCCTCGGGACAATCAACACCATATATTTT. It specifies CASSLGTINTIYF.

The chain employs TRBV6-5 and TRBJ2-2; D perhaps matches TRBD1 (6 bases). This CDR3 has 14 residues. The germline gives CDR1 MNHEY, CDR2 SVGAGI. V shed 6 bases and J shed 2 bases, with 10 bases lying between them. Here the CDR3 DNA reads TGTGCCAGCAGGATGGGGACAAACACCGGGGAGCTGTTTTTT. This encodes CASRMGTNTGELFF.

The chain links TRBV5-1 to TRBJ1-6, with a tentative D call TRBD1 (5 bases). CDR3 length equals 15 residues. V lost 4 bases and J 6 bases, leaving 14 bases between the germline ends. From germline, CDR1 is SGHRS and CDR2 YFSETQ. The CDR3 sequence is CASSPPGGTNSPLHF. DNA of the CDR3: TGCGCCAGCAGCCCCCCCGGGGGTACTAATTCACCCCTCCACTTT.

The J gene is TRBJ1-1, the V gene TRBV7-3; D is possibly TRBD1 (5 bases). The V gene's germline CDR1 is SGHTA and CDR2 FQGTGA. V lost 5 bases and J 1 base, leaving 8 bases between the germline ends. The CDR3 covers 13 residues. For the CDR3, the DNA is TGTGCCAGCAGCCAACAGGAGAACACTGAAGCTTTCTTT. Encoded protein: CASSQQENTEAFF.

The CDR3 nucleotides read TGTGCCAGCAGCTTAAATTCACAGGGGGCGAGTTATGAAAAACTGTTTTTT. Translated: CASSLNSQGASYEKLFF. The J gene is TRBJ1-4, the V gene TRBV7-2, with TRBD1 matching 9 bases. The CDR3 contains 17 residues. The germline V gene encodes CDR1 SGHTA and CDR2 FQGNSA. The trim removed 2 bases at V and 6 bases at J, leaving 10 bases unmatched.

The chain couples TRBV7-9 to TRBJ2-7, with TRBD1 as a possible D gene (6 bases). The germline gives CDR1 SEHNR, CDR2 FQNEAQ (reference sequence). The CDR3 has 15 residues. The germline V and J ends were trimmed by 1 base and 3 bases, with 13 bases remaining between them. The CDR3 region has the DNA TGTGCCAGCAGCTTAGATGGGGGCACAGGCTACGAGCAGTACTTC. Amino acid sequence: CASSLDGGTGYEQYF.

CDR3: CASSDPGTLHYTF. The DNA of the CDR3 is TGTGCCAGCAGTGATCCCGGGACTCTACACTACACCTTC. The genes are TRBV6-1 and TRBJ1-2, with a possible D match to TRBD1 (5 bases). Trimming stripped 3 bases from V and 10 bases from J, with 15 bases between. Germline CDR1 is MNHNS and CDR2 is SASEGT. The CDR3 has 13 residues.

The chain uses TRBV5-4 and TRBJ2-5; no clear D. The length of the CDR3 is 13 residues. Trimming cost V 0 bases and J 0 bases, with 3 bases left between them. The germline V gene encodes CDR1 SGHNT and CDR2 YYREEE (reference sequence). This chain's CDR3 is CASSLDNQETQYF. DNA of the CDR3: TGTGCCAGCAGCTTGGACAACCAAGAGACCCAGTACTTC.

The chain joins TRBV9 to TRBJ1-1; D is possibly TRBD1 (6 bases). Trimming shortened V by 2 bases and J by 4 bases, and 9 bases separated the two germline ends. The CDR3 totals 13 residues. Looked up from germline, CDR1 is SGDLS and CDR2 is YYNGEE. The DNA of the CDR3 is TGTGCCAGCAGCGTGGTACAGGGCACTGAAGCTTTCTTT. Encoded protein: CASSVVQGTEAFF.

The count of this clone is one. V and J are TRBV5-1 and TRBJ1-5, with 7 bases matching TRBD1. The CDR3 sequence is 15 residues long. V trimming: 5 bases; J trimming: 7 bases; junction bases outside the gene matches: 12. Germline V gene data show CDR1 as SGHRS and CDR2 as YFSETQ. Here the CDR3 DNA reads TGCGCCAGCAGTATTGGCGCTACAGGGGACCAGCCCCAGCATTTT. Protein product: CASSIGATGDQPQHF.

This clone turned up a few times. The CDR3 loop is CASNRQTRVEDYSPLHF. The CDR3, as DNA: TGTGCCAGCAACCGACAAACCAGAGTGGAGGATTATTCACCCCTCCACTTT. This chain connects TRBV21-1 to TRBJ1-6. TRBV21-1 has pseudogene status. This CDR3 is 17 amino acids long.

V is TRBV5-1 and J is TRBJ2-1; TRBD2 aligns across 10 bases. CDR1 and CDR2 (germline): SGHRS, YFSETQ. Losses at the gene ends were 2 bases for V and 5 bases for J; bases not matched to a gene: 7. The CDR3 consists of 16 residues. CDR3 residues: CASSLGAGGLNNEQFF. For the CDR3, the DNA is TGCGCCAGCAGCTTAGGAGCGGGGGGGTTGAACAATGAGCAGTTCTTC.

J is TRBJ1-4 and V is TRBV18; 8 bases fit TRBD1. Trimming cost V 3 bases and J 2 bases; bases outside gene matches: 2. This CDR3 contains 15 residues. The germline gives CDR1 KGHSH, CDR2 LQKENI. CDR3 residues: CASSPDRVTNEKLFF. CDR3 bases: TGTGCCAGCTCACCGGACAGGGTCACTAATGAAAAACTGTTTTTT.

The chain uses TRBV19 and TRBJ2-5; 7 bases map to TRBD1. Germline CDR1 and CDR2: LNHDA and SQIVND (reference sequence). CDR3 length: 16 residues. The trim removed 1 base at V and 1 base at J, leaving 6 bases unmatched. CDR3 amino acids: CASSIGQGPPQETQYF. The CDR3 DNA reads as TGTGCCAGTAGTATAGGACAGGGTCCTCCCCAAGAGACCCAGTACTTC.

CDR3 sequence reads: CASSPRGLVGEQFF. CDR3 bases: TGTGCCAGCTCACCTCGCGGTCTAGTCGGTGAGCAGTTCTTC. The chain carries TRBV18 and TRBJ2-1; D gene unclear. There are 14 residues in the CDR3. Germline values: CDR1 KGHSH, CDR2 LQKENI. V was shortened by 3 bases and J by 9 bases, with 15 bases between the two germline ends.